What follows describes a single T cell receptor beta chain. What antigen it recognizes has not been identified. No much larger clonotype is one base removed from it; base qualities were not supplied. Using the deep immunoSEQ assay, TCR CDR3 regions were amplified from genomic DNA by multiplex PCR. For each cell subset, the extracted genomic DNA was distributed evenly across all wells of several immunoSEQ 96-well plates, and each plate served as one replicate. For sorted subsets, around 0.2 ug of genomic DNA, equivalent to around 29,000 T cell genomes, went into each replicate PCR. Purified libraries were quantified with a Qubit 3.0 fluorometer, sized on a Bioanalyzer 2100, and re-quantified with the KAPA Library Quantification kit. Every immunoSEQ 96-well plate was sequenced on a dedicated single-read 150-cycle Illumina NextSeq 550 flow cell. As for how the authors treated the data: The immunoSEQ output contained only junctional sequences without quality scores, so filtering could not match that applied to full-length reads. To assign V/J genes and CDR3, sequences were annotated using PyIR, a Python wrapper for IgBLAST v1.9, with IMGT germline references. Reads were removed for weak V/J assignments (E-value above 1e-6), missing CDR3, stop codons, out-of-frame junctions, or ambiguous translated residues. V3J clonotypes were defined as sequences sharing an identical inferred V gene, J gene, and CDR3 amino acid sequence. To compute the percentage overlap between repertoires, the number of shared unique clonotypes was divided by the size of the smaller repertoire. Three approaches were used to assess repertoire richness: RTK rarefaction, the Chao1 estimator, and Recon v2.1 estimates of unobserved clonotypes. Generation probabilities were computed with OLGA for all TCRbeta clonotypes obtained by the gDNA method from several donors. The immuneACCESS repertoire file appears here via TCRdb, limited to in-frame rearrangements. These files lack a portion of the clones; in checked studies, under half of the deficit traces to unresolved V genes, and the cause of the others is not known. The D gene and trimming were derived from the DNA, and the V and J assignments and clone size from that table. The sample contains roughly 810,000 clones, about 97% of them found a single time. The top ten hold under 0.25% of the sample.

The germline V end is reduced by 5 bases and the J end by 5 bases; junction bases left unmatched: 8. The CDR3 measures 15 amino acids from cysteine to phenylalanine. CDR3 DNA is the only sequence kept; it has 45 bases, read in frame from the first base. Taken from the germline V gene, the CDR1 and CDR2 loops are MDHEN and SYDVKM. CD8 naive samples were CD45RO-negative cells positively selected for CCR7, giving a CD45RA+CCR7+ population that excluded TemRA cells. Donors were healthy HIV-negative adults with no recently reported acute infections or vaccinations. Every donor was a Caucasian adult living in Nashville, Tennessee, USA. Blood was obtained by leukapheresis, after which PBMCs were separated by Ficoll-Histopaque density gradient centrifugation and cryopreserved in liquid nitrogen vapor phase. Purity and quantity of every magnetically sorted T cell population were checked by analytical flow cytometry. From each sorted fraction, genomic DNA was isolated and quantified by UV absorbance on a Nanodrop 2000c.

The data originate from a study of shared clonotypes between healthy human individuals (dated by TCRdb to about 2020). Some background on the complete study: Three men and a couple of women, aged 18 to 49 years, made up the cohort. Leukapheresis yielded between about 0.85 and 9.5 billion PBMCs per donor. For each donor, CD4 naive and CD4 memory were each given three plates, CD8 naive was given two plates, and CD8 memory was given one plate. Libraries were prepared and TCR repertoires were sequenced by different laboratories using diverse techniques, in order to increase sequencing depth and limit assay-specific biases. To estimate repertoire size and how much clonotypes are shared between individuals, the study performed deep sequencing of blood TCR repertoires from about 5 healthy adults.

The investigation overall reported the following: Only blood was sampled, and tissue TCR repertoires likely differ from those in blood. Naive subsets generally had larger estimated clonotype richness than memory subsets. Incomplete sequencing was indicated by rarefaction of sorted-subset datasets, despite the large sequencing depth. Compared with non-shared clonotypes, the clonotypes found in all four sorted-subset donors had higher generation probabilities. Roughly 5% of naive CD4, around 3.6% of naive CD8, approximately 2.2% of memory CD4, and 0.4% of memory CD8 clonotypes were shared across several donors. Based on pairwise subsampling, the degree of clonotype sharing among donors was expected to be affected by sequencing depth. Because the study included only a small number of donors, the genetic and exposure-history diversity represented was limited.

Sample: naive CD8+ T cells sorted from blood. The cell subset or site label on this specimen signifies: CD45RA+CCR7+. This receptor was obtained from a man aged 25 to 40 in good health. Recombination connected TRBV28 to TRBJ1-4, and TRBD1 matches 7 of the central bases. CDR3 loop: CASSPGTAKNEKLFF. The DNA sequence is TGTGCCAGCAGTCCCGGGACAGCGAAAAATGAAAAACTGTTTTTT.